The 27 T cell receptor beta chains below all came from one sample that was sequenced in a study of PD-L1 blockade in urothelial cancer. Clones were read by immunoSEQ multiplex PCR, and TCRdb kept only the in-frame ones, dropping some. The sample has around 82,000 clones, roughly 89% seen once. Time point meaning: pretreatment peripheral blood. Sample: PBMCs, taken around atezolizumab (anti-PD-L1) treatment. The receptors come from a man aged 60 to 69 with urothelial cancer.

The CDR3 here is CASSERTGAYEQYF. DNA for the CDR3: TGCGCCAGCAGTGAGCGGACAGGGGCCTACGAGCAGTACTTC. J is TRBJ2-7 and V is TRBV10-1, with TRBD1 matching over 9 bases. The germline V gene has CDR1 WNHNN and CDR2 SYGVQD (reference sequence). There are 14 residues in the CDR3. V shed 2 bases, J shed 2 bases, and the junction held 1 base outside the gene matches.

This clone occurred once. The chain joins TRBV5-6 to TRBJ1-2; 7 nucleotides agree with TRBD1. The CDR3 spans 15 residues. Trimming at V came to 4 bases and at J to 0 bases, leaving 6 bases not matched to a gene. CDR1 and CDR2 from the germline V gene are SGHDT and YYEEEE. CDR3 residues: CASSTYRGPNYGYTF. The DNA for the CDR3 is TGTGCCAGCAGCACCTACAGGGGACCTAACTATGGCTACACCTTC.

The V call is TRBV19, the J call TRBJ2-5; D unclear. The V end lost 3 bases, the J end lost 1 base, and 9 bases lay between the germline ends. Germline V gene lookup returns CDR1 LNHDA and CDR2 SQIVND (reference sequence). The CDR3 totals 14 residues. The CDR3 nucleotides are TGTGCCAGTAGTATTCAGGCAAGCCAAGAGACCCAGTACTTC. It yields the protein CASSIQASQETQYF.

The V and J genes are TRBV5-1 and TRBJ1-1, with D unresolved. Germline CDR1 is SGHRS and CDR2 is YFSETQ. The V gene lost 0 bases and the J gene lost 5 bases, with 11 bases spanning the gap. This CDR3 is built from 14 residues. Here the CDR3 reads CASSLGVLRTEAFF. The DNA for the CDR3 is TGCGCCAGCAGCTTGGGGGTTTTGAGGACTGAAGCTTTCTTT.

CDR3 coding DNA: TGTGCCATCAGTGGGACAGGGGGTGGCTACACCTTC. Translation: CAISGTGGGYTF. The chain carries TRBV10-3 and TRBJ1-2; 10 bases agree with TRBD1. Germline V gene lookup returns CDR1 ENHRY and CDR2 SYGVKD. The CDR3 is 12 residues long. With V trimmed by 4 bases and J by 7 bases, 0 bases remained unmatched.

J is TRBJ2-7 and V is TRBV6-5, with D possibly being TRBD2 (5 bases). V dropped 0 bases and J dropped 3 bases, with 12 bases sitting between them. Germline V lookup: CDR1 MNHEY, CDR2 SVGAGI. The CDR3 is made up of 15 amino acids. The CDR3, as DNA: TGTGCCAGCAGTTACTCGAGGGAGCGAGGCTACGAGCAGTACTTC. Protein: CASSYSRERGYEQYF.

This chain connects TRBV5-1 to TRBJ1-1, with 8 bases aligning to TRBD1. The CDR3 spans 14 residues. V lost 4 bases to trimming and J lost 4 bases; unmatched junction nucleotides: 6. The germline CDR1 and CDR2 sequences are SGHRS and YFSETQ. The CDR3 DNA is TGCGCCAGCAGCGGTCCAGGGGGCGGCACTGAAGCTTTCTTT. Encoded protein: CASSGPGGGTEAFF.

This clone came up once. The V and J genes are TRBV6-1 and TRBJ2-7, with 8 nucleotides matching TRBD1. The CDR3 sequence is 15 residues long. The J segment lost 0 bases and the V segment lost 6 bases, leaving 7 bases of the junction unmatched. CDR1 MNHNS and CDR2 SASEGT come from the germline V gene. CDR3 amino acids: CASSLDRVSSYEQYF. In DNA form, the CDR3 reads TGTGCCAGCAGCTTGGACAGGGTAAGCTCCTACGAGCAGTACTTC.

The rearrangement joins TRBV11-2 to TRBJ2-5; 12 nucleotides agree with TRBD2. From germline, CDR1 is SGHAT and CDR2 FQNNGV. The CDR3 length is 15 residues. Unmatched junction bases numbered 8, after V lost 5 bases and J lost 7 bases. Written as DNA, the CDR3 is TGTGCCAGCAGCACCCGACTAGCGGGAGATGCGACCCAGTACTTC. It yields the protein CASSTRLAGDATQYF.

The V gene is TRBV19, the J gene TRBJ1-5, with D possibly being TRBD1 (5 bases). Germline-derived CDR1 and CDR2 are LNHDA and SQIVND (reference sequence). This CDR3 is 16 amino acids long. Trimming took off 4 bases at V and 1 base at J, with 14 bases between the two ends. The CDR3 DNA sequence: TGTGCCAGTAGTACCCCCGGCAGGGTAAGCAATCAGCCCCAGCATTTT. Its protein is CASSTPGRVSNQPQHF.

In DNA, the CDR3 is TGTGCCAGCAGCCAAGATTTTGGACAGGGAATCGGAAGAGCAACTAATGAAAAACTGTTTTTT. Encoded protein: CASSQDFGQGIGRATNEKLFF. V is TRBV4-2 and J is TRBJ1-4, with TRBD1 matching 8 bases. This CDR3 spans 21 amino acids. Germline-derived CDR1 and CDR2 are LGHNA and YNFKEQ. The J segment lost 0 bases and the V segment lost 0 bases, leaving 15 bases of the junction unmatched.

The CDR3 here is CASSLIAGNEQFF. Written as DNA, the CDR3 is TGTGCCAGCAGCTTAATAGCGGGGAATGAGCAGTTCTTC. The rearrangement links TRBV7-3 to TRBJ2-1; TRBD2 matches at 8 bases. The germline gives CDR1 SGHTA, CDR2 FQGTGA. The CDR3 is 13 residues long. V lost 1 base to trimming and J lost 7 bases; unmatched junction nucleotides: 0.

The rearrangement uses TRBV4-3 and TRBJ2-1; TRBD2 matches at 7 bases. Per germline, CDR1 LGHNA and CDR2 YSLEER. V shed 5 bases and J 7 bases; nucleotides not matched to a gene: 11. The CDR3 is 15 amino acids. This chain's CDR3 is CASSKAGVGGNEQFF. The DNA of the CDR3 is TGCGCCAGCAGCAAGGCGGGAGTTGGAGGGAATGAGCAGTTCTTC.

CDR3 DNA sequence: TGTGCCAGCAGCTTTCTAGCGGGAGGGCCCAATGAGCAGTTCTTC. This translates into CASSFLAGGPNEQFF. The chain is built from TRBV11-2 and TRBJ2-1, with 12 bases identical to TRBD2. This CDR3 contains 15 residues. CDR1 and CDR2 from the germline V gene are SGHAT and FQNNGV. V trimming: 3 bases; J trimming: 6 bases; junction bases outside the gene matches: 3.

The chain carries TRBV2 and TRBJ2-7; D perhaps matches TRBD2 (6 bases). The CDR3 is 13 amino acids. V gave up 4 bases and J gave up 4 bases, with 11 bases separating them. Germline assignment: CDR1 SNHLY and CDR2 FYNNEI. As DNA, the CDR3 is TGTGCCAGCAGTGGCCTAGCGAGATACGAGCAGTACTTC. Protein product: CASSGLARYEQYF.

The gene calls are TRBV9 and TRBJ2-5; 7 bases are a match to TRBD1. V was pared by 3 bases and J by 5 bases, with 10 bases of the junction left unmatched. Germline values: CDR1 SGDLS, CDR2 YYNGEE. This CDR3 is built from 15 residues. CDR3 sequence: CASSGLGTAMETQYF. The CDR3 DNA follows: TGTGCCAGCAGCGGACTCGGGACAGCGATGGAGACCCAGTACTTC.

This clone occurred a few times. V and J are TRBV6-6 and TRBJ2-7, with D perhaps matching TRBD2 (5 bases). The CDR3 runs 14 residues. Germline-derived CDR1 and CDR2 are MNHNY and SVGAGI (reference sequence). V was pared by 7 bases and J by 1 base, with 14 bases between. In DNA form, the CDR3 reads TGTGCCAGCACCCAGTTCTGGAGGTCCTACGAGCAGTACTTC. It encodes CASTQFWRSYEQYF.

The chain links TRBV9 to TRBJ2-5; 10 bases agree with TRBD1. V trimming: 0 bases; J trimming: 2 bases; junction bases outside the gene matches: 10. The CDR3 is made up of 18 amino acids. Germline V lookup: CDR1 SGDLS, CDR2 YYNGEE. CDR3 residues: CASSVATGGGSVQETQYF. CDR3 in DNA: TGTGCCAGCAGCGTAGCGACAGGGGGCGGTTCCGTACAAGAGACCCAGTACTTC.

This rearrangement joins TRBV13 to TRBJ2-3, with D tentatively TRBD1 (6 bases). CDR3 size: 16 residues. V lost 2 bases and J 10 bases, leaving 22 bases between the germline ends. Germline lookup yields CDR1 PRHDT and CDR2 FYEKMQ (reference sequence). The CDR3 bases are TGTGCCAGCAGCTTAAGTGGTGGGGGCGGCGACCATGCGCAGTATTTT. Protein: CASSLSGGGGDHAQYF.

The chain employs TRBV28 and TRBJ2-1; D possibly corresponds to TRBD2 (5 bases). CDR1 MDHEN and CDR2 SYDVKM come from the germline V gene. This CDR3 spans 16 amino acids. The V end lost 5 bases, the J end lost 0 bases, and 14 bases lay between the germline ends. CDR3 nucleotide sequence: TGTGCCAGCAGTGCCCCCCCGGGGAGCTCCTACAATGAGCAGTTCTTC. Protein product: CASSAPPGSSYNEQFF.

The rearrangement links TRBV7-2 to TRBJ2-2, with TRBD1 matching over 8 bases. CDR1 SGHTA and CDR2 FQGNSA come from the germline V gene. V was pared by 3 bases and J by 1 base, with 13 bases of the junction left unmatched. The CDR3 is 19 residues long. CDR3 region: CASSLVLFHGTGNTGELFF. The DNA of the CDR3 is TGTGCCAGCAGCTTGGTGCTGTTTCATGGGACAGGGAACACCGGGGAGCTGTTTTTT.

The chain recombines TRBV4-3 with TRBJ2-5; 7 bases match TRBD2. Losses at the gene ends were 4 bases for V and 5 bases for J; bases not matched to a gene: 13. Germline V gene sequence: CDR1 LGHNA, CDR2 YSLEER. The CDR3 contains 16 residues. CDR3: CASSPGGGRTSETQYF. DNA for the CDR3: TGCGCCAGCAGCCCGGGGGGTGGCAGGACTTCTGAGACCCAGTACTTC.

This chain joins TRBV5-6 and TRBJ2-3; TRBD2 aligns across 8 bases. This CDR3 has 16 amino acids. V shed 4 bases, J shed 4 bases, and the junction held 11 bases outside the gene matches. CDR1 is SGHDT, CDR2 YYEEEE, per germline. The CDR3 here is CASSLLSRRGADTQYF. In DNA form, the CDR3 reads TGTGCCAGCAGCCTACTAAGCAGGCGGGGGGCAGATACGCAGTATTTT.

The chain recombines TRBV7-2 with TRBJ1-2; D unclear. The V gene lost 2 bases and the J gene lost 2 bases, with 15 bases spanning the gap. From germline, CDR1 is SGHTA and CDR2 FQGNSA. This CDR3 is built from 16 residues. The CDR3 region has the DNA TGTGCCAGCAGCTTATTTGATCCGGGTGGGAACTATGGCTACACCTTC. This sequence encodes CASSLFDPGGNYGYTF.

The rearrangement links TRBV5-1 to TRBJ2-7; the D is unclear. The CDR3 contains 14 residues. Between the trimmed V and J ends, which lost 6 bases and 3 bases, there was a span of 16 bases. Germline-derived CDR1 and CDR2 are SGHRS and YFSETQ. CDR3 sequence reads: CASNYGTDGYEQYF. The CDR3 DNA follows: TGCGCCAGCAACTATGGAACCGACGGCTACGAGCAGTACTTC.

This chain joins TRBV10-1 and TRBJ2-5; 11 positions match TRBD2. The germline gives CDR1 WNHNN, CDR2 SYGVQD (reference sequence). The CDR3 consists of 15 residues. V dropped 3 bases and J dropped 5; count of bases not matched to a gene: 5. As DNA, the CDR3 is TGCGCCAGCAGTGATCTAGCGGGGGGCCTGGAGACCCAGTACTTC. Translated: CASSDLAGGLETQYF.

The chain links TRBV29-1 to TRBJ1-1, with D unresolved. From germline, CDR1 is SQVTM and CDR2 ANQGSEA. The CDR3 contains 12 residues. V was clipped by 4 bases and J by 6 bases, with 12 bases between them. CDR3 nucleotides: TGCAGCGTTGGACATCTACGCGCTGAAGCTTTCTTT. Protein: CSVGHLRAEAFF.